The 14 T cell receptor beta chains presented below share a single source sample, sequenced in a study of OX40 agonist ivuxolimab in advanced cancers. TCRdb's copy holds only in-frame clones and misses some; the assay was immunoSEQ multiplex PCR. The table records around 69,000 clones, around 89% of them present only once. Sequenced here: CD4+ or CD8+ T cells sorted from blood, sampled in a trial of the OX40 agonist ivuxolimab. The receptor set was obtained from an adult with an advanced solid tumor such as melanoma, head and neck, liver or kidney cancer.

The CDR3: CASSLSLAGGQETQYF. The DNA for the CDR3 is TGTGCCAGCAGTCTCTCACTAGCGGGAGGGCAAGAGACCCAGTACTTC. The chain joins TRBV9 to TRBJ2-5; 13 bases map to TRBD2. V gave up 5 bases and J gave up 2 bases; unmatched junction bases: 6. The CDR3 is made up of 16 amino acids. Per germline, CDR1 SGDLS and CDR2 YYNGEE.

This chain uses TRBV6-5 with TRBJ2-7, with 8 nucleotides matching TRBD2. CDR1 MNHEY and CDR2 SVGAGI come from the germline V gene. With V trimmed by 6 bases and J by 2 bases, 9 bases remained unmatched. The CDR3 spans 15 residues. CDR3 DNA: TGTGCCAGCAGATCACGACTAGCGAGAACCTACGAGCAGTACTTC. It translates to CASRSRLARTYEQYF.

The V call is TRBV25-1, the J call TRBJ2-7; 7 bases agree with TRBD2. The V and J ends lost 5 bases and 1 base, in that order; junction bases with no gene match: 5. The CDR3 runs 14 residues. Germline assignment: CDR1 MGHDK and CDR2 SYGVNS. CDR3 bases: TGTGCCAGCAGTTCAGGACTAGGATCCTACGAGCAGTACTTC. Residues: CASSSGLGSYEQYF.

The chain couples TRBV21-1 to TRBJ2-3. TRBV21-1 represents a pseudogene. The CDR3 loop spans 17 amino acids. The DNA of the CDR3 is TGTGCCAGCAGCAAAGGCTATGGGGTCGGGGCGGGAGATACGCAGTATTTT. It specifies CASSKGYGVGAGDTQYF.

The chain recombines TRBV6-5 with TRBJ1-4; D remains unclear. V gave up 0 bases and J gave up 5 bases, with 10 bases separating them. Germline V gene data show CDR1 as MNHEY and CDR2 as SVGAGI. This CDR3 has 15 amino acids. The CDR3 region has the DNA TGTGCCAGCAGTTACTCGAGTAGCAGAAATGAAAAACTGTTTTTT. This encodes CASSYSSSRNEKLFF.

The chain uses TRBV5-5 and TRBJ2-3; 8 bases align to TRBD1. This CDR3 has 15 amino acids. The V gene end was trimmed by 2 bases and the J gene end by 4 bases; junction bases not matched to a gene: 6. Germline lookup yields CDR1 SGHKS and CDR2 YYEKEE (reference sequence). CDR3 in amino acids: CASSFRDRGADTQYF. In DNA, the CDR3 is TGTGCCAGCAGCTTCCGCGACAGGGGTGCAGATACGCAGTATTTT.

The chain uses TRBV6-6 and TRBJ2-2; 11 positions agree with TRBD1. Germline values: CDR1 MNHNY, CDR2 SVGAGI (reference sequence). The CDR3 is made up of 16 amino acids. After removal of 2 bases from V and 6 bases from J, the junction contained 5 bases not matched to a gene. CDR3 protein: CASSYLGTGGAGELFF. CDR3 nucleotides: TGTGCCAGCAGTTACCTTGGGACAGGGGGGGCCGGGGAGCTGTTTTTT.

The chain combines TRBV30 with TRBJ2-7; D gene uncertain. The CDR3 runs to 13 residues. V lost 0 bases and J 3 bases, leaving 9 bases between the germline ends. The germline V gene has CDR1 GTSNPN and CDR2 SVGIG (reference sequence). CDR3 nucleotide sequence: TGTGCCTGGAGTGTCGATAGCAACTACGAGCAGTACTTC. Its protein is CAWSVDSNYEQYF.

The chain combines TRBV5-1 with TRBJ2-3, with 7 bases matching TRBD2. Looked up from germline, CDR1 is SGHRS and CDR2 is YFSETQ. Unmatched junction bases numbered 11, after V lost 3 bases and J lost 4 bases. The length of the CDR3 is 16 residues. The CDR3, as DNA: TGCGCCAGCAGCTCCGTGGGGGGGTCCCCCCCAGATACGCAGTATTTT. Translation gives CASSSVGGSPPDTQYF.

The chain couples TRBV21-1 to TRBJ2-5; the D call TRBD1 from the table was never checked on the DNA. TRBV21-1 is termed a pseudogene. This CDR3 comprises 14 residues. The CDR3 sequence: CASSTRDSQETQYF. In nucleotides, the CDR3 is TGTGCCAGCAGCACTCGGGACAGCCAAGAGACCCAGTACTTC.

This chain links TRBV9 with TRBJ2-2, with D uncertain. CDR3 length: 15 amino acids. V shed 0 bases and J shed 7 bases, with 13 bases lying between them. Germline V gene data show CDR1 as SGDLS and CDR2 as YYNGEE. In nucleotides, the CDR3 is TGTGCCAGCAGCGTAGGGGCGGCTGACGGCGGGGAGCTGTTTTTT. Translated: CASSVGAADGGELFF.

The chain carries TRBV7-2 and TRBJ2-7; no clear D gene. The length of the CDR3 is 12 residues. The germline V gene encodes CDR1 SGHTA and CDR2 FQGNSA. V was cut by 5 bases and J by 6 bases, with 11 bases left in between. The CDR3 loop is CASSPRKGEQYF. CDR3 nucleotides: TGTGCCAGCAGCCCGAGGAAGGGCGAGCAGTACTTC.

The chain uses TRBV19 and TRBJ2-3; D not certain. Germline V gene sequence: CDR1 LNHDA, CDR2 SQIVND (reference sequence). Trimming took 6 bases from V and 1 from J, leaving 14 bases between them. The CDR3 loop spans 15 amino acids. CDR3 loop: CASSPLQLRTDTQYF. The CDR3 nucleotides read TGTGCCAGTAGCCCCCTTCAGCTGCGCACAGATACGCAGTATTTT.

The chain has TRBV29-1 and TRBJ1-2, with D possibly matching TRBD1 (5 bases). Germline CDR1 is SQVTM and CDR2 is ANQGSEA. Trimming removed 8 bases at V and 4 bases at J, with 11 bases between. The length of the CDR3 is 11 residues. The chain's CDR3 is CSPGPTYGYTF. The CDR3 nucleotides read TGCAGCCCAGGGCCTACCTATGGCTACACCTTC.